These T cell receptor beta chains were read from a single sample in a study of beta chain features in type 1 diabetes. The repertoire was sequenced with immunoSEQ multiplex PCR; TCRdb's copy has only in-frame clones and lacks some. Of about 230,000 clones in the sample, 9.6% were seen once. The specimen sequenced was naive CD4+ T cells from blood. The origin of the receptors is a woman aged 18-30 years in good health. The CDR3 runs from the conserved cysteine through the conserved F or W. The D gene is left open where the match is weak. Clone size is not always given. Where it is, it says once, few, many or a class for expanded clones.

j_gene | abundance | v_gene | d_gene | CDR3nt | CDR3aa
TRBJ2-2 | few | TRBV5-1 | TRBD2 | TGCGCCAGCAGCCCGGGGACTAGCGAGACCGGGGAGCTGTTTTTT | CASSPGTSETGELFF
TRBJ2-1 | NA | TRBV5-8 | TRBD1 | TGTGCCAGCAGCCCCGGGACAGGATACAATGAGCAGTTCTTC | CASSPGTGYNEQFF
TRBJ1-6 | NA | TRBV27 | TRBD1 | TGTGCCAGCAGTAGGAGTCGTCGACAGGGCTTTAATTCACCCCTCCACTTT | CASSRSRRQGFNSPLHF
TRBJ2-1 | NA | TRBV18 | TRBD1 | TGTGCCAGCTTACAAGACACAGGGGTCGTTAATGGTGCGGTGGCTGAGCAGTTCTTC | CASLQDTGVVNGAVAEQFF
TRBJ2-2 | NA | TRBV5-1 | TRBD1 | TGCGCCAGCAGCTTGAGACCGGGACAGGGAACCGGGGAGCTGTTTTTT | CASSLRPGQGTGELFF
TRBJ2-7 | NA | TRBV6-6 | NA | TGTGCCAGCAGCTGGACACCCTACGAGCAGTACTTC | CASSWTPYEQYF
TRBJ2-1 | few | TRBV5-5 | TRBD2 | TGTGCCAGCAGCTTGGCTAGCGGGAGGTTCGATGAGCAGTTCTTC | CASSLASGRFDEQFF
TRBJ1-2 | NA | TRBV5-1 | TRBD1 | TGCGCCAGCAGACCGAACTACGGACAGGCGGGCGGCTACACCTTC | CASRPNYGQAGGYTF
TRBJ2-1 | NA | TRBV5-1 | TRBD2 | TGCGCCAGCAGCTTGACGGTGATAGCGGGAGGAGGTGAGCAGTTCTTC | CASSLTVIAGGGEQFF
TRBJ1-2 | few | TRBV9 | NA | TGTGCCAGCAGCGTAACAACAGGTACCTATGGCTACACCTTC | CASSVTTGTYGYTF
TRBJ2-5 | NA | TRBV30 | NA | TGTGCCTGGTCGCGAGGCGGGTTGGAGACCCAGTACTTC | CAWSRGGLETQYF
TRBJ1-3 | NA | TRBV6-5 | NA | TGTGCCAGCAGTTACTCGTCGGGAAACACCATATATTTT | CASSYSSGNTIYF
TRBJ2-7 | few | TRBV7-2 | TRBD2 | TGTGCCAGCAGCTACAAGACTAGCGCCGTTTCCTACGAGCAGTACTTC | CASSYKTSAVSYEQYF
TRBJ1-1 | NA | TRBV28 | NA | TGTGCCAGCCGGACAGCTAACTGGGGGACTGAAGCTTTCTTT | CASRTANWGTEAFF
TRBJ2-1 | few | TRBV5-6 | NA | TGTGCCAGCAGCTTGACCAAACTAGGACTTAGCTCCTACAATGAGCAGTTCTTC | CASSLTKLGLSSYNEQFF